These 14 T cell receptor beta chains were all obtained from the same sample, sequenced in a study of cytomegalovirus exposure and HLA in healthy donors. PCR used 60 Vbeta primers and 13 Jbeta primers. The table came from immunoSEQ multiplex PCR; TCRdb's copy has only in-frame clones and leaves some out. This table lists around 120,000 clones. The sequencing sample was made of PBMCs. Source of these receptors: a young man in good health and CMV-seronegative.

The chain links TRBV7-9 to TRBJ1-3; D remains unclear. Germline V gene lookup returns CDR1 SEHNR and CDR2 FQNEAQ (reference sequence). V was shortened by 5 bases and J by 4 bases, with 12 bases between the two germline ends. The CDR3 consists of 14 residues. The CDR3 spells CASSPRGEGNTIYF. The DNA for the CDR3 is TGTGCCAGCAGCCCACGGGGAGAGGGAAACACCATATATTTT.

The chain links TRBV6-5 to TRBJ2-1; 10 positions agree with TRBD2. Germline V lookup: CDR1 MNHEY, CDR2 SVGAGI. The CDR3 extends over 15 amino acids. V was pared by 0 bases and J by 7 bases, with 3 bases of the junction left unmatched. The CDR3 spells CASSYSSGRANEQFF. CDR3 bases: TGTGCCAGCAGTTACTCGAGCGGGAGGGCAAATGAGCAGTTCTTC.

The J gene is TRBJ2-3, the V gene TRBV2; tentatively, D is TRBD2 (5 bases). V lost 5 bases and J lost 5, with 8 bases in between. Germline V gene lookup returns CDR1 SNHLY and CDR2 FYNNEI. The CDR3 is 12 amino acids. DNA of the CDR3: TGTGCCAGCAGTACCGGGGTAGATACGCAGTATTTT. Its translation: CASSTGVDTQYF.

CDR3 loop: CAISDQPAVSGRYSYNEQFF. The CDR3 nucleotides are TGTGCCATCAGTGATCAACCGGCGGTTAGCGGGAGGTACTCCTACAATGAGCAGTTCTTC. The V call is TRBV10-3, the J call TRBJ2-1, with 10 bases lining up with TRBD2. With 3 bases clipped from V and 0 bases from J, the junction kept 14 bases outside the gene matches. Germline CDR1 is ENHRY and CDR2 is SYGVKD. CDR3 length equals 20 residues.

V and J are TRBV5-1 and TRBJ2-1; D possibly corresponds to TRBD2 (5 bases). The germline V gene encodes CDR1 SGHRS and CDR2 YFSETQ. Trimming removed 2 bases from V and 4 bases from J, with 16 bases in between. The CDR3 has 16 residues. Here the CDR3 reads CASSLTMAGSYNEQFF. The CDR3 bases are TGCGCCAGCAGCTTAACAATGGCGGGCTCTTACAATGAGCAGTTCTTC.

This chain links TRBV10-1 with TRBJ2-3; 10 bases map to TRBD2. Per the germline V gene, CDR1 is WNHNN and CDR2 is SYGVQD (reference sequence). This CDR3 comprises 15 residues. V was clipped by 5 bases and J by 4 bases; unmatched bases: 6. CDR3 DNA: TGCGCCAGCAGTACTAGCGGGAATGTCGCAGATACGCAGTATTTT. This sequence encodes CASSTSGNVADTQYF.

The chain couples TRBV5-4 to TRBJ2-7, with D unresolved. V was cut by 4 bases and J by 6 bases, with 14 bases left in between. The CDR3 consists of 13 residues. Per the germline V gene, CDR1 is SGHNT and CDR2 is YYREEE (reference sequence). CDR3 sequence: CASSLLGSREQYF. The DNA of the CDR3 is TGTGCCAGCAGCCTGCTCGGGTCTCGCGAGCAGTACTTC.

The rearrangement links TRBV7-9 to TRBJ2-3; TRBD2 agrees at 8 bases. This CDR3 is 15 amino acids long. Germline V gene sequence: CDR1 SEHNR, CDR2 FQNEAQ (reference sequence). The ends lost 5 bases at V and 0 bases at J; junction bases unmatched: 4. The CDR3 here is CASSPREGSTDTQYF. As DNA, the CDR3 is TGTGCCAGCAGCCCTCGGGAGGGCAGCACAGATACGCAGTATTTT.

The rearrangement links TRBV18 to TRBJ2-2; D is uncertain. The CDR3 length is 15 residues. Per the germline V gene, CDR1 is KGHSH and CDR2 is LQKENI. Trimming took 3 bases from V and 1 from J, leaving 9 bases between them. CDR3: CASSPPTLNTGELFF. In DNA, the CDR3 is TGTGCCAGCTCACCCCCTACCTTGAACACCGGGGAGCTGTTTTTT.

The rearrangement links TRBV19 to TRBJ1-6; no reliable D call. Trimming removed 7 bases at V and 0 bases at J, with 7 bases between. Germline-derived CDR1 and CDR2 are LNHDA and SQIVND (reference sequence). CDR3 length equals 14 residues. The CDR3 DNA reads as TGTGCCAGTACCCCGAGCTCCTATAATTCACCCCTCCACTTT. Protein product: CASTPSSYNSPLHF.

The chain combines TRBV6-1 with TRBJ2-7; D is undetermined. CDR1 MNHNS and CDR2 SASEGT come from the germline V gene. This CDR3 contains 13 residues. Trimming stripped 5 bases from V and 3 bases from J, with 11 bases between. The CDR3 is CASSRQALYEQYF. The CDR3 DNA reads as TGTGCCAGCAGTCGGCAGGCGCTCTACGAGCAGTACTTC.

The V and J genes are TRBV6-5 and TRBJ2-1; 10 positions match TRBD1. CDR1 and CDR2 from the germline V gene are MNHEY and SVGAGI. This CDR3 has 15 amino acids. J lost 6 bases, V lost 4 bases, and 6 bases had no gene match. CDR3 region: CASSSSGTGVNEQFF. The CDR3 bases are TGTGCCAGCAGTTCCTCCGGGACAGGGGTCAATGAGCAGTTCTTC.

This chain uses TRBV5-1 with TRBJ2-7, with 7 bases fitting TRBD2. From germline, CDR1 is SGHRS and CDR2 YFSETQ. The ends lost 0 bases at V and 0 bases at J; junction bases unmatched: 12. CDR3 length equals 18 residues. The CDR3 here is CASSLGGVLRGISYEQYF. The CDR3 DNA follows: TGCGCCAGCAGCTTGGGGGGGGTTTTGCGGGGGATCTCCTACGAGCAGTACTTC. The variable domain in full, with the rest retrieved from reference TRBV5-1 and TRBJ2-7, is KAGVTQTPRYLIKTRGQQVTLSCSPISGHRSVSWYQQTPGQGLQFLFEYFSETQRNKGNFPGRFSGRQFSNSRSEMNVSTLELGDSALYLCASSLGGVLRGISYEQYFGPGTRLTVT.

The V call is TRBV10-3, the J call TRBJ2-1; D not resolved. In germline, CDR1 is ENHRY, CDR2 SYGVKD. Trimming took 3 bases from V and 5 from J, leaving 8 bases between them. CDR3 length equals 13 residues. This CDR3 is CAISELDNNEQFF. CDR3 in DNA: TGTGCCATCAGTGAACTCGATAACAATGAGCAGTTCTTC.